This T cell receptor (beta chain) is drawn from a study of CD8 T cells in Susac syndrome. An input of about 0.45 to 1 ug of RNA was subjected to reverse transcription using random hexamers. TCRdb recomputed calls from the immunoSEQ multiplex PCR reads with MiXCR, one row per CDR3 protein. Of roughly 150,000 distinct CDR3 sequences in the sample, nearly 97% were seen once. V shed 2 bases and J 1 base; nucleotides not matched to a gene: 0. The germline gives CDR1 MRHNA, CDR2 SNTAGT. CDR3 length equals 15 residues. Sequencing used CD8+ T cells from PBMCs. The source is a human donor with multiple sclerosis. The chain joins TRBV6-4 to TRBJ2-3; 10 nucleotides match TRBD2. CDR3 sequence reads: CASSDGTSGTDTQYF. CDR3 nucleotides: TGTGCCAGCAGTGACGGGACTAGCGGCACAGATACGCAGTATTTT.